Below are 19 T cell receptor beta chains sequenced from a single sample in a study of blood T cell repertoires in COVID-19. Repertoires were generated with immunoSEQ multiplex PCR, while TCRdb's copy carries only in-frame clones and drops some. The sample shows under 50,000 clones, more than 90% of them seen only once. Sequencing input: peripheral blood. These receptors were taken from a man in his 70s with active COVID-19.

V and J are TRBV27 and TRBJ2-1, with TRBD2 as a possible D gene (6 bases). Germline CDR1 MNHEY, CDR2 SMNVEV (reference sequence). V gave up 3 bases and J gave up 6 bases, with 12 bases separating them. The CDR3 spans 14 residues. The CDR3 reads CASSLSGAANEQFF. CDR3 sequence (DNA): TGTGCCAGCAGTTTGTCGGGAGCTGCCAATGAGCAGTTCTTC.

The chain recombines TRBV7-2 with TRBJ2-7; D is unclear. CDR3 length: 16 residues. The V gene's germline CDR1 is SGHTA and CDR2 FQGNSA. The V end lost 2 bases, the J end lost 2 bases, and 16 bases lay between the germline ends. In nucleotides, the CDR3 is TGTGCCAGCAGCTTATTCCTGCAGGATATAACCTACGAGCAGTACTTC. Translating it yields CASSLFLQDITYEQYF.

The CDR3 is CASSSTSGISYEQYF. In DNA, the CDR3 is TGTGCCAGCAGCTCGACTAGCGGAATCTCCTACGAGCAGTACTTC. The chain is built from TRBV11-2 and TRBJ2-7, with 9 bases matching TRBD2. The CDR3 has 15 amino acids. Trimming at V came to 4 bases and at J to 0 bases, leaving 4 bases not matched to a gene. Germline V gives CDR1 SGHAT, CDR2 FQNNGV.

The chain uses TRBV6-5 and TRBJ1-2; possibly TRBD1 for D (6 bases). Trimming pared 6 bases from V and 8 bases from J, leaving 19 bases between. Germline V CDR1 and CDR2: MNHEY, SVGAGI. The CDR3 is made up of 14 amino acids. The CDR3 loop is CASSKQGASRGYTF. CDR3 in DNA: TGTGCCAGCAGCAAACAGGGCGCCTCTAGGGGCTACACCTTC.

CDR3 DNA: TGTGCCAGCAGTTTAACTGGAGTTCCCGGCAGGGACACTGAAGCTTTCTTT. As protein: CASSLTGVPGRDTEAFF. This rearrangement joins TRBV28 to TRBJ1-1; D is possibly TRBD1 (5 bases). Germline V lookup: CDR1 MDHEN, CDR2 SYDVKM. The V and J ends lost 2 bases and 3 bases respectively, with 19 bases between them. The CDR3 is 17 amino acids.

DNA for the CDR3: TGTGCCAGCAGCACGATGGGGCCGGGAAACACCATATATTTT. It is translated as CASSTMGPGNTIYF. The V call is TRBV5-5, the J call TRBJ1-3; tentative D call: TRBD1 (5 bases). V was shortened by 4 bases and J by 4 bases, with 12 bases between the two germline ends. CDR3 length equals 14 residues. CDR1 is SGHKS and CDR2 is YYEKEE in the germline V gene (reference sequence).

The chain recombines TRBV13 with TRBJ1-1, with 9 bases identical to TRBD1. Germline CDR1 is PRHDT and CDR2 is FYEKMQ (reference sequence). The CDR3 is 15 residues long. With 5 bases clipped from V and 4 bases from J, the junction kept 8 bases outside the gene matches. The CDR3 here is CASSQPGQGPTEAFF. The CDR3 nucleotides read TGTGCCAGCAGCCAGCCGGGACAGGGACCCACTGAAGCTTTCTTT.

The genes are TRBV6-5 and TRBJ1-6; D not resolved. Per the germline V gene, CDR1 is MNHEY and CDR2 is SVGAGI. V lost 2 bases to trimming and J lost 7 bases, with 9 bases between them. The CDR3 sequence is 14 residues long. In DNA, the CDR3 is TGTGCCAGCAGTTACGGCCCAGTGAATTCACCCCTCCACTTT. Translated, it gives CASSYGPVNSPLHF.

J is TRBJ2-7 and V is TRBV4-3; D ambiguous. The ends were cut back, 3 bases at V and 4 bases at J, with 10 bases in the middle. The CDR3 is 13 amino acids. Germline V lookup: CDR1 LGHNA, CDR2 YSLEER. Here the CDR3 DNA reads TGCGCCAGCAGCCACGCCCCACAGTACGAGCAGTACTTC. This translates into CASSHAPQYEQYF.

The genes are TRBV9 and TRBJ2-6; D is possibly TRBD1 (5 bases). V lost 3 bases and J lost 0, with 19 bases in between. CDR1 SGDLS and CDR2 YYNGEE come from the germline V gene. The CDR3 sequence is 19 residues long. The CDR3 region is CASSALDIIEYSGANVLTF. CDR3 in DNA: TGTGCCAGCAGCGCCCTGGACATAATTGAATACTCTGGGGCCAACGTCCTGACTTTC.

The rearrangement links TRBV29-1 to TRBJ2-1; TRBD2 matches at 7 bases. CDR1 SQVTM and CDR2 ANQGSEA come from the germline V gene. The CDR3 loop spans 14 amino acids. V trimming: 7 bases; J trimming: 8 bases; junction bases outside the gene matches: 14. The CDR3: CSADPGLSFYEQFF. CDR3 DNA sequence: TGCAGCGCAGACCCGGGACTATCGTTCTATGAGCAGTTCTTC.

The genes are TRBV18 and TRBJ1-5; D may be TRBD1 (6 bases). CDR1 is KGHSH and CDR2 is LQKENI in the germline V gene. The CDR3 is 17 amino acids. V was cut by 3 bases and J by 6 bases, with 21 bases left in between. In nucleotides, the CDR3 is TGTGCCAGCTCACCCTACACGTCGGGGGGCACGGTTCAGCCCCAGCATTTT. Translating gives CASSPYTSGGTVQPQHF.

The rearrangement joins TRBV18 to TRBJ1-1; tentative D call: TRBD1 (5 bases). V was clipped by 1 base and J by 0 bases, with 9 bases between them. Germline CDR1 KGHSH, CDR2 LQKENI. CDR3 length: 15 amino acids. The CDR3 loop is CASSPRQTMNTEAFF. The CDR3 nucleotides read TGTGCCAGCTCACCACGACAGACCATGAACACTGAAGCTTTCTTT.

The rearrangement uses TRBV4-3 and TRBJ1-4; TRBD1 matches at 7 bases. The junction had 6 bases not matched to a gene; V was cut back by 1 base and J by 7 bases. The CDR3 is made up of 15 amino acids. From germline, CDR1 is LGHNA and CDR2 YSLEER. The CDR3 region is CASSQVRDRFEKLFF. The CDR3 nucleotides read TGCGCCAGCAGCCAAGTGCGGGACAGATTTGAAAAACTGTTTTTT.

This rearrangement joins TRBV3-1 (or the pseudogene TRBV3-2) to TRBJ1-1; D is uncertain. The V gene lost 2 bases and the J gene lost 11 bases, with 24 bases spanning the gap. The CDR3 is 16 amino acids. In germline, CDR1 is LGHDT, CDR2 YNNKEL (reference sequence). As DNA, the CDR3 is TGTGCCAGCAGCCAACCAAGGGCGGTAGGGCCGGGAGACGCTTTCTTT. Amino acids: CASSQPRAVGPGDAFF.

The chain uses TRBV18 and TRBJ2-6; tentative D call: TRBD2 (5 bases). Trimming removed 1 base from V and 0 bases from J, with 10 bases in between. Germline lookup yields CDR1 KGHSH and CDR2 LQKENI. The CDR3 has 17 amino acids. The CDR3 DNA sequence: TGTGCCAGCTCACCACGCGGGCAGAGCTCTGGGGCCAACGTCCTGACTTTC. Residues: CASSPRGQSSGANVLTF.

The chain uses TRBV6-2 or TRBV6-3 and TRBJ2-7; 13 positions agree with TRBD2. V lost 5 bases, J lost 0 bases, and 10 bases stayed unmatched. CDR1 and CDR2 (germline): MNHEY, SVGEGT. The CDR3 runs 18 residues. This CDR3 reads CASSPQRTSGGSSYEQYF. CDR3 coding DNA: TGTGCCAGCAGTCCCCAACGGACTAGCGGGGGCAGCTCCTACGAGCAGTACTTC.

The V gene is TRBV30, the J gene TRBJ1-2, with 9 nucleotides matching TRBD1. The V gene end was trimmed by 3 bases and the J gene end by 6 bases; junction bases not matched to a gene: 5. The germline V gene has CDR1 GTSNPN and CDR2 SVGIG (reference sequence). The CDR3 totals 13 residues. The CDR3 reads CAWRQGAPDGYTF. CDR3 nucleotide sequence: TGTGCCTGGAGACAGGGGGCGCCAGATGGCTACACCTTC.

This clone was found once. The J gene is TRBJ2-7, the V gene TRBV6-5; TRBD1 aligns across 7 bases. The germline CDR1 and CDR2 sequences are MNHEY and SVGAGI. Germline trimming cut 6 bases from V and 5 bases from J; bases unmatched to any gene: 13. The CDR3 has 15 residues. CDR3 nucleotides: TGTGCCAGCAGCAGACCCTCTCAGGGGGAAAACGAGCAGTACTTC. This translates into CASSRPSQGENEQYF.